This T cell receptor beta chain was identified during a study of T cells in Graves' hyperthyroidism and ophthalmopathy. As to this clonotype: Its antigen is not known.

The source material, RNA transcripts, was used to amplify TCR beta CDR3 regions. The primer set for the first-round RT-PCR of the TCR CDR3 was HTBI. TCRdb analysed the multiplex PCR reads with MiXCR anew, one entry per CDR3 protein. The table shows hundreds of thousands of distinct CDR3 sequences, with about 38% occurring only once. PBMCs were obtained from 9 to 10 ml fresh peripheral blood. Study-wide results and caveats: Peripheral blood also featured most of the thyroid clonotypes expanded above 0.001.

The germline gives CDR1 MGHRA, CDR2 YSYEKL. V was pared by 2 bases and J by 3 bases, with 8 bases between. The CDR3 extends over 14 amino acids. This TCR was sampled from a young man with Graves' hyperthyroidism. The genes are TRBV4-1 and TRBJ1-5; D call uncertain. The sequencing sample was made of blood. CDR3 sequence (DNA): TGCGCCAGCAGCCAACGGCACATCAATCAGCCCCAGCATTTT. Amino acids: CASSQRHINQPQHF.